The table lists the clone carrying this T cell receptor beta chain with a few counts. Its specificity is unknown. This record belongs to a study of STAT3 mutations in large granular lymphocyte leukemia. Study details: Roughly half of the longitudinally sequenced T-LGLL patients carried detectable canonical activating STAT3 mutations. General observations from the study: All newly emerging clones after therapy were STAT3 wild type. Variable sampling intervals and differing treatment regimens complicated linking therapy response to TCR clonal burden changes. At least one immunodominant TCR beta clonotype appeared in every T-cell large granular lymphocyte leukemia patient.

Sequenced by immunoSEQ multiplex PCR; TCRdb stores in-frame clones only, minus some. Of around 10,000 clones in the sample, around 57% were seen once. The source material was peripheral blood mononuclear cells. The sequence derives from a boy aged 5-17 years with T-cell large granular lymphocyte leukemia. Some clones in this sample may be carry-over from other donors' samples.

The CDR3 sequence: CASSFGDQPQHF. The CDR3 nucleotides read TGTGCCAGCAGCTTTGGCGATCAGCCCCAGCATTTT. V is TRBV7-9 and J is TRBJ1-5; D is undetermined. This CDR3 is built from 12 residues. From germline, CDR1 is SEHNR and CDR2 FQNEAQ (reference sequence). Trimming took 3 bases from V and 5 from J, leaving 5 bases between them.